This T cell receptor beta chain appears in the sequencing data of a study of identical twins (dated by TCRdb to the mid-2010s). At the level of the whole study: TCR alpha and beta repertoires from monozygotic twins, unrelated adults of various ages and cord blood were deep-sequenced to test whether fetal clonotypes persist. To rule out contamination, the twin experiments were replicated at different times with different library preparation protocols.

Every donor in the study was a healthy Caucasian. The twin cohort comprised three pairs of female monozygotic twins, all aged roughly 18 to 30 years. Miltenyi CD45RO+ enrichment and human naive T-cell isolation kits were used to isolate memory (CD45RO+) and naive T cells from PBMC. From cysteine to phenylalanine, the CDR3 is 15 amino acids long. CDR3 DNA only is kept here, 45 bases in frame from base 1. V gives up 6 bases and J gives up 6 bases, and the segment between their germline ends measures 17 bases. From a lookup of the germline V gene (reference sequence), CDR1 and CDR2 are MNHEY and SMNVEV. As concerns this clonotype: The specificity of this receptor is unknown. Within one base of it there is no much larger clone, and no base qualities were kept.

Preparation of the library involved 5' RACE. Sequencing was performed on an Illumina HiSeq 2000. A universal primer binding site was added through template switching, and the final cDNA carried a unique molecular identifier so that TCR cDNA molecules could be counted accurately. First-strand cDNA for TCR alpha and beta chains was synthesized from specific primers in the conserved constant-segment region. To control for contamination, each cDNA library was double barcoded with a SMART-Mk sample barcode plus Illumina barcodes. TruSeq adapter sequences and Illumina sample barcodes were added in two successive PCR steps. The TCR alpha and beta cDNA libraries were sequenced on the Illumina HiSeq platform using custom primers. Per the original workflow: Unique molecular identifiers were extracted from raw reads with MiGEC, and CDR3 positions were determined with MiXCR. For each individual, recombination models were inferred using an EM algorithm with the repgenHMM and IGoR tools. Shared clonotype analysis was performed with the tcR package in R, normalizing sharing by the product of cloneset sizes. To study raw recombination free of thymic and clonal selection effects, out-of-frame nonproductive sequences were analyzed. In TCRdb, the public reads were trimmed at Q25 with fastp and aligned with MiXCR, with productive beta chains retained. Every CDR3 protein is listed once, alongside the most common genes and DNA of its rows. The authors' filters were not applied to this entry. The sample yields hundreds of thousands of distinct CDR3 sequences; about 8.9% were counted once. The ten largest clones capture less than 2.5% of the sample.

What the work shows at the level of the full study, not this receptor alone: Because the same donors could not be followed over many years, the conclusions relied on cross-sectional statistical analysis. A weaker excess of twin sharing was found in beta out-of-frame sequences because the signal-to-noise ratio was lowered by fewer shared sequences. Abundant cord blood beta clonotypes carried fewer insertions; young adult naive repertoires showed a weaker similar trend, while memory repertoires showed none. Invariant T cells such as MAIT and iNKT could partly confound zero-insertion analyses, although diverse VJ usage argued against such confounding for most clonotypes. Recombination models systematically underestimated out-of-frame TCR alpha sharing in monozygotic twins but agreed with sharing between unrelated individuals. Compared with coincidental sharing between unrelated individuals, an excess of low generation-probability sequences was observed among out-of-frame TCR alpha sequences shared between twins.

These data are also associated with another study on yellow fever vaccine responses in identical twins. Per the second study: The T cell response to vaccination in identical twins was reported by the authors to appear partly convergent and partly personalized. In identical twins, the study followed T cell clones that responded to the vaccine with precision.

The sequence was collected from a woman aged 18 to 35 in good health. This sequence uses TRBV27 and TRBJ2-2, with an unclear D gene assignment. Material for sequencing was memory (CD45RO+) T cells sorted from blood. The sample's cell subset or site label, decoded: CD45RO+ enriched T cells. CDR3 region: CASSPPGGMPGELFF. The nucleotide sequence reads TGTGCCAGCAGCCCCCCGGGTGGTATGCCCGGGGAGCTGTTTTTT.